The 32 T cell receptor beta chains presented below share a single source sample, sequenced in a study of blood T cells in healthy people across ages. Alongside a J-beta primer mix, a sample-barcoded 5' primer served in a second PCR lasting about 6 to 11 cycles. TCRdb used MiXCR to reprocess the 5' RACE reads, holding one entry per CDR3 protein. Of roughly 830,000 distinct CDR3 sequences listed, about 62% were seen once; the top ten hold roughly 26%. Material: blood. Source of these receptors: a man aged 30 to 45 in good health.

This chain uses TRBV24-1 with TRBJ2-7; D might be TRBD1 (6 bases). Germline V lookup: CDR1 KGHDR, CDR2 SFDVKD. The CDR3 totals 13 residues. V was clipped by 2 bases and J by 3 bases, with 7 bases between them. The CDR3 is CATSDWDNYEQYF. The CDR3 DNA reads as TGTGCCACCAGTGATTGGGACAACTACGAGCAGTACTTC.

This clonotype has a single count. The V call is TRBV6-6, the J call TRBJ1-2; TRBD1 aligns across 8 bases. The germline CDR1 and CDR2 sequences are MNHNY and SVGAGI (reference sequence). The CDR3 covers 13 residues. V dropped 6 bases and J dropped 8; count of bases not matched to a gene: 8. CDR3 sequence (DNA): TGTGCCAGCAGCCCGGACAGGGCTGAAGGCTACACCTTC. Its protein product is CASSPDRAEGYTF.

The chain recombines TRBV20-1 with TRBJ2-1, with D possibly being TRBD1 or TRBD2 (6 bases each). Looked up from germline, CDR1 is DFQATT and CDR2 is SNEGSKA (reference sequence). Trimming stripped 3 bases from V and 4 bases from J, with 13 bases between. CDR3 length: 14 amino acids. The chain's CDR3 is CSARGGRVYNEQFF. The CDR3 DNA follows: TGCAGTGCTAGGGGGGGCCGGGTGTACAATGAGCAGTTCTTC.

This clonotype was found a few times. This chain links TRBV7-2 with TRBJ2-7, with a possible D match to TRBD1 (5 bases). Trimming left V 5 bases short and J 5 bases short, with 19 bases between. The CDR3 is 15 residues long. Germline V gene sequence: CDR1 SGHTA, CDR2 FQGNSA. The CDR3 protein is CASSQQLGVDHEQYF. The CDR3 DNA sequence: TGTGCCAGCAGCCAACAATTAGGGGTAGACCACGAGCAGTACTTC. Variable domain in full (rest from reference TRBV7-2 and TRBJ2-7): GAGVSQSPSNKVTEKGKDVELRCDPISGHTALYWYRQSLGQGLEFLIYFQGNSAPDKSGLPSDRFSAERTGGSVSTLTIQRTQQEDSAVYLCASSQQLGVDHEQYFGPGTRLTVT.

CDR3: CASSTPGGEAPQTETQYF. In DNA form, the CDR3 reads TGTGCCAGCAGCACCCCCGGGGGGGAGGCCCCACAAACAGAGACCCAGTACTTC. V usage is TRBV6-2 or TRBV6-3 and J usage is TRBJ2-5; 8 positions agree with TRBD2. Germline trimming cut 6 bases from V and 4 bases from J; bases unmatched to any gene: 19. This CDR3 comprises 18 residues. Germline loops: CDR1 MNHEY, CDR2 SVGEGT.

The V gene is TRBV20-1, the J gene TRBJ2-7; tentative D call: TRBD2 (6 bases). The CDR3 length is 14 residues. CDR1 and CDR2 (germline): DFQATT, SNEGSKA (reference sequence). The V end lost 8 bases, the J end lost 2 bases, and 19 bases lay between the germline ends. CDR3 amino acids: CSPQGLGGAYEQYF. The CDR3 coding sequence is TGCAGTCCTCAGGGTCTGGGAGGCGCCTACGAGCAGTACTTC.

This clonotype was seen at least ten times. The germline gene is not matched at one end of the junction; a read error may be the cause. CDR3 loop: CASSPQTDTQYF. The CDR3 DNA follows: TGCGCCAGCAGCCCCCAGACAGATACGCAGTATTTT. The chain is built from TRBV9 and TRBJ2-3; D gene unclear. From germline, CDR1 is SGDLS and CDR2 YYNGEE. The CDR3 is made up of 12 amino acids.

This chain joins TRBV25-1 and TRBJ2-5; D might be TRBD1 (7 bases). The germline CDR1 and CDR2 sequences are MGHDK and SYGVNS. The CDR3 is made up of 15 amino acids. V was shortened by 4 bases and J by 2 bases, with 14 bases between the two germline ends. Written as DNA, the CDR3 is TGTGCCAGCAGTGGGTTCAGGGGGGAACAAGAGACCCAGTACTTC. Translation: CASSGFRGEQETQYF.

The sample holds a few counts of this clonotype. The chain has TRBV20-1 and TRBJ2-7, with no clear D. Germline CDR1 and CDR2: DFQATT and SNEGSKA (reference sequence). The CDR3 has 11 amino acids. The DNA of the CDR3 is TGCTCGCATAAGGGCCCCTACGAGCAGTACTTC. Translation gives CSHKGPYEQYF.

This chain joins TRBV7-3 and TRBJ2-3, with D hard to call. V lost 5 bases and J 4 bases, leaving 7 bases between the germline ends. Germline V gene sequence: CDR1 SGHTA, CDR2 FQGTGA. CDR3 size: 12 residues. The CDR3 DNA reads as TGTGCCAGCAGCCGAGAGCCAGATACGCAGTATTTT. Translation gives CASSREPDTQYF.

V usage is TRBV18 and J usage is TRBJ2-7; no definite D call. The CDR3 extends over 11 amino acids. CDR1 and CDR2 (germline): KGHSH, LQKENI. V was cut by 5 bases and J by 4 bases, with 6 bases left in between. CDR3 sequence (DNA): TGTGCCAGCTCAGAGCAGTACGAGCAGTACTTC. It translates to CASSEQYEQYF.

This clonotype turned up a few times. V is TRBV28 and J is TRBJ2-4; D possibly corresponds to TRBD1 (6 bases). Germline V gene data show CDR1 as MDHEN and CDR2 as SYDVKM. V dropped 8 bases and J dropped 1 base, with 18 bases sitting between them. The CDR3 spans 16 residues. CDR3 amino acids: CASWGRGILAKNIQYF. The CDR3 DNA follows: TGTGCCAGCTGGGGAAGGGGGATTCTCGCCAAAAACATTCAGTACTTC. Together with reference TRBV28 and TRBJ2-4, the CDR3 gives the full variable domain: DVKVTQSSRYLVKRTGEKVFLECVQDMDHENMFWYRQDPGLGLRLIYFSYDVKMKEKGDIPEGYSVSREKKERFSLILESASTNQTSMYLCASWGRGILAKNIQYFGAGTRLSVL.

This clonotype showed up many times. The chain links TRBV25-1 to TRBJ2-6; no reliable D call. CDR1 is MGHDK and CDR2 is SYGVNS in the germline V gene. V was pared by 4 bases and J by 0 bases, with 19 bases between. The CDR3 has 19 residues. CDR3 bases: TGTGCCAGCAGTGTTTCCGCCTTGGACGGGTACTCTGGGGCCAACGTCCTGACTTTC. Protein sequence: CASSVSALDGYSGANVLTF.

The table lists this clonotype with a few counts. This chain links TRBV4-3 with TRBJ2-6; D is unresolved. Per germline, CDR1 LGHNA and CDR2 YSLEER. V gave up 11 bases and J gave up 4 bases, with 12 bases separating them. The CDR3 consists of 13 residues. In DNA form, the CDR3 reads TGCGCCTCTCGGGCATACGGGGCCAACGTCCTGACTTTC. Its translation: CASRAYGANVLTF.

The rearrangement links TRBV7-9 to TRBJ2-5; D is ambiguous. V lost 6 bases, J lost 0 bases, and 8 bases lay in between. The length of the CDR3 is 13 residues. Germline assignment: CDR1 SEHNR and CDR2 FQNEAQ (reference sequence). The CDR3 sequence is CASRNKYQETQYF. CDR3 nucleotide sequence: TGTGCCAGCAGGAACAAGTACCAAGAGACCCAGTACTTC.

The chain recombines TRBV9 with TRBJ1-1, with D perhaps matching TRBD1 (5 bases). V lost 0 bases and J lost 0, with 18 bases in between. Germline CDR1 and CDR2: SGDLS and YYNGEE. The CDR3 sequence is 18 residues long. The CDR3: CASSVGGAPPGMNTEAFF. The DNA for the CDR3 is TGTGCCAGCAGCGTAGGAGGGGCCCCACCTGGGATGAACACTGAAGCTTTCTTT.

The gene calls are TRBV30 and TRBJ1-5, with no clear D. V lost 4 bases, J lost 1 base, and 8 bases lay in between. CDR3 size: 13 residues. CDR1 and CDR2 (germline): GTSNPN, SVGIG (reference sequence). CDR3 nucleotides: TGTGCCTGGAATGGAGGAAGCAATCAGCCCCAGCATTTT. This codes for CAWNGGSNQPQHF.

J is TRBJ1-2 and V is TRBV6-1, with D perhaps matching TRBD1 (5 bases). Trimming took 4 bases from V and 8 from J, leaving 14 bases between them. The CDR3 is 13 amino acids. The germline CDR1 and CDR2 sequences are MNHNS and SASEGT. This CDR3 reads CASSGRGVGGYTF. The CDR3, as DNA: TGTGCCAGCAGTGGGCGAGGGGTTGGAGGCTACACCTTC.

In the case of this clonotype: Just one base apart from a much larger clone, this may be a read error. The chain employs TRBV2 and TRBJ2-1; maybe TRBD1 (6 bases). The CDR3 contains 13 residues. Looked up from germline, CDR1 is SNHLY and CDR2 is FYNNEI. V was shortened by 4 bases and J by 10 bases, with 14 bases between the two germline ends. In DNA, the CDR3 is TGTGCCAGCAGTGGAGGGACATTCTACGAGCAGTTCTTC. It specifies CASSGGTFYEQFF.

The genes are TRBV5-4 and TRBJ2-1; D possibly corresponds to TRBD1 (6 bases). The CDR3 is 15 amino acids. Looked up from germline, CDR1 is SGHNT and CDR2 is YYREEE (reference sequence). V was cut by 5 bases and J by 10 bases, with 22 bases left in between. The chain's CDR3 is CASSISPDSLEEQFF. DNA of the CDR3: TGTGCCAGCAGTATCAGCCCGGACAGCCTGGAGGAGCAGTTCTTC.

This clonotype is a singleton in its sample. The V call is TRBV12-3 or TRBV12-4, the J call TRBJ2-7, with TRBD2 identical over 13 bases. V shed 6 bases and J 4 bases; nucleotides not matched to a gene: 6. This CDR3 has 15 residues. This CDR3 reads CASRPGTSGAYEQYF. Here the CDR3 DNA reads TGTGCCAGCAGACCTGGGACTAGCGGGGCTTACGAGCAGTACTTC.

The gene calls are TRBV2 and TRBJ2-4, with D unclear. Germline values: CDR1 SNHLY, CDR2 FYNNEI. Trimming cost V 5 bases and J 0 bases, with 11 bases left between them. This CDR3 region has 15 residues. The CDR3: CASSPEPIAKNIQYF. The DNA of the CDR3 is TGTGCCAGCAGTCCAGAACCTATAGCCAAAAACATTCAGTACTTC. The whole variable domain, remainder taken from reference TRBV2 and TRBJ2-4, is EPEVTQTPSHQVTQMGQEVILRCVPISNHLYFYWYRQILGQKVEFLVSFYNNEISEKSEIFDDQFSVERPDGSNFTLKIRSTKLEDSAMYFCASSPEPIAKNIQYFGAGTRLSVL.

This chain links TRBV15 with TRBJ2-4, with D perhaps matching TRBD1 or TRBD2 (5 bases each). Trimming cost V 1 base and J 0 bases, with 13 bases left between them. The CDR3 has 17 residues. Germline lookup yields CDR1 LNHNV and CDR2 YYDKDF (reference sequence). The CDR3 region is CATSRGSEGLAKNIQYF. The CDR3 bases are TGTGCCACCAGCAGAGGATCCGAGGGGCTAGCCAAAAACATTCAGTACTTC.

This clonotype was seen a handful of times. J is TRBJ2-1 and V is TRBV3-1; possible D gene TRBD2, 6 bases. CDR1 LGHDT and CDR2 YNNKEL come from the germline V gene (reference sequence). V was shortened by 0 bases and J by 9 bases, with 15 bases between the two germline ends. The CDR3 is made up of 15 amino acids. CDR3 DNA sequence: TGTGCCAGCAGCCAAGATAAGGTTTTCGGGGGTGAGCAGTTCTTC. Translating it yields CASSQDKVFGGEQFF.

This clonotype has more than one count but fewer than ten. The genes are TRBV27 and TRBJ1-6; weak D call: TRBD1 (5 bases). Germline-derived CDR1 and CDR2 are MNHEY and SMNVEV (reference sequence). The length of the CDR3 is 13 residues. Trimming left V 5 bases short and J 9 bases short, with 11 bases between. DNA for the CDR3: TGTGCCAGCAGTGAACGGGGCTCTTCACCCCTCCACTTT. This gives the protein CASSERGSSPLHF.

The chain carries TRBV10-3 and TRBJ2-7; 9 bases are a match to TRBD1. J lost 7 bases, V lost 7 bases, and 11 bases had no gene match. The CDR3 extends over 14 amino acids. Germline lookup yields CDR1 ENHRY and CDR2 SYGVKD. CDR3 nucleotides: TGTGCCATCAATCCCGGGACAGGGAACAATGAGCAGTACTTC. Translation: CAINPGTGNNEQYF.

The chain has TRBV3-1 and TRBJ2-7; D is undetermined. The J call could be wrong; TRBJ2-5 is a better fit for the DNA end. The CDR3 is made up of 15 amino acids. CDR1 is LGHDT, CDR2 YNNKEL, per germline (reference sequence). CDR3 sequence: CASSQESVVLGTQYF. Here the CDR3 DNA reads TGTGCCAGCAGCCAAGAATCGGTAGTGTTGGGGACCCAGTACTTC.

This clonotype was recorded a few times. The rearrangement links TRBV7-2 to TRBJ2-5; either TRBD1 or TRBD2 may fit D (5 bases each). Per germline, CDR1 SGHTA and CDR2 FQGNSA. The CDR3 totals 14 residues. Trimming took 5 bases from V and 2 from J, leaving 12 bases between them. The CDR3 here is CASSPAWGQETQYF. For the CDR3, the DNA is TGTGCCAGCAGCCCCGCCTGGGGGCAAGAGACCCAGTACTTC.

The chain recombines TRBV27 with TRBJ2-1; 11 nucleotides align to TRBD2. CDR1 is MNHEY, CDR2 SMNVEV, per germline (reference sequence). The CDR3 is made up of 17 amino acids. V lost 2 bases to trimming and J lost 8 bases; unmatched junction nucleotides: 11. CDR3 coding DNA: TGTGCCAGCAGTTTAATGAGACTAGCGGGGTATCCAGATGAGCAGTTCTTC. The encoded protein is CASSLMRLAGYPDEQFF.

There are a few counts of this clonotype. V gene TRBV7-2 combines with J gene TRBJ2-3; 8 bases are shared with TRBD1. J gave up 3 bases and V 4 bases, and 6 bases lay outside the gene matches. CDR1 is SGHTA and CDR2 is FQGNSA in the germline V gene. This CDR3 is built from 15 residues. CDR3 sequence (DNA): TGTGCCAGCAGCTCCGACAGGGGTGGGACAGATACGCAGTATTTT. Protein: CASSSDRGGTDTQYF.

The chain links TRBV28 to TRBJ2-7; the D is unclear. CDR1 and CDR2 from the germline V gene are MDHEN and SYDVKM. The length of the CDR3 is 14 residues. Trimming shortened V by 1 base and J by 3 bases, and 10 bases separated the two germline ends. The DNA of the CDR3 is TGTGCCAGCAGTTTATTCGGAGAAGACTACGAGCAGTACTTC. This encodes CASSLFGEDYEQYF.

The chain carries TRBV25-1 and TRBJ1-2; tentatively, D is TRBD1 (6 bases). The CDR3 is made up of 17 amino acids. Germline lookup yields CDR1 MGHDK and CDR2 SYGVNS. Trimming took off 2 bases at V and 1 base at J, with 17 bases between the two ends. The CDR3 bases are TGTGCCAGCAGTGAAATGGGCCTGGGGGCAGATAACTATGGCTACACCTTC. The encoded protein is CASSEMGLGADNYGYTF.